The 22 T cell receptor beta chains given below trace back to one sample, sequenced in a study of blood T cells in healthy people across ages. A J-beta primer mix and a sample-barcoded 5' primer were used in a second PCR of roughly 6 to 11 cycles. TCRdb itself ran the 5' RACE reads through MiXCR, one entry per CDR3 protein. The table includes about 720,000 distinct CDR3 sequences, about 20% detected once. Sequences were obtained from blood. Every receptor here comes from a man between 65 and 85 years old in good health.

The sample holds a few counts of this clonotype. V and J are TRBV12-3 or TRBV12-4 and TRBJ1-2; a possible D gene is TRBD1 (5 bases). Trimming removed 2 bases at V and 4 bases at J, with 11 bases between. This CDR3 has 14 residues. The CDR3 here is CASSLPQGSYGYTF. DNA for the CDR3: TGTGCCAGCAGTTTACCTCAGGGATCCTATGGCTACACCTTC.

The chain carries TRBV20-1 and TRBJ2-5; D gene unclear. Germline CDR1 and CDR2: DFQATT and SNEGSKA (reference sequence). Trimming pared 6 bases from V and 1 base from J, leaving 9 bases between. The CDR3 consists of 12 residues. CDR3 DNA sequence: TGCAGTGCATACACCGCCCAAGAGACCCAGTACTTC. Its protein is CSAYTAQETQYF.

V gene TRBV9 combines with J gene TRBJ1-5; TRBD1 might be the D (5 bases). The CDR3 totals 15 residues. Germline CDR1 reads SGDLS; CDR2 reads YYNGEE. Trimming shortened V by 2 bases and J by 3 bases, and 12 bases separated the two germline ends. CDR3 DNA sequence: TGTGCCAGCAGCGTGGACACCGCCTACAATCAGCCCCAGCATTTT. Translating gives CASSVDTAYNQPQHF.

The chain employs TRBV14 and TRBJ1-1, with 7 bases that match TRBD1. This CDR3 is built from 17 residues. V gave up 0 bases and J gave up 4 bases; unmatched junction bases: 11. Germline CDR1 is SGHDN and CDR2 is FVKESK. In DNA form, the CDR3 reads TGTGCCAGCAGCCAAGATGGGGGCAGGGGGAGAGGCACTGAAGCTTTCTTT. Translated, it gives CASSQDGGRGRGTEAFF.

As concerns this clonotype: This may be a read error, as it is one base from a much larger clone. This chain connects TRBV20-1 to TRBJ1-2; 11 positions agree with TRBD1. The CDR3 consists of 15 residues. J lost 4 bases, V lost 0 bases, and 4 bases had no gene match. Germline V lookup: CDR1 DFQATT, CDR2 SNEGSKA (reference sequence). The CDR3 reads CSARDSGQGAYGYTF. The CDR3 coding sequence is TGCAGTGCTAGAGATAGCGGACAGGGGGCCTATGGCTACACCTTC.

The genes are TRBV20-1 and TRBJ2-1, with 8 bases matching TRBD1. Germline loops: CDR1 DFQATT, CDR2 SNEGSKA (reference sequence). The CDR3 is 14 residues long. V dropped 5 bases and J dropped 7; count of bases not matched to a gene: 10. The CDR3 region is CSAAPGRGRNEQFF. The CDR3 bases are TGCAGTGCTGCACCCGGCAGGGGGCGGAATGAGCAGTTCTTC.

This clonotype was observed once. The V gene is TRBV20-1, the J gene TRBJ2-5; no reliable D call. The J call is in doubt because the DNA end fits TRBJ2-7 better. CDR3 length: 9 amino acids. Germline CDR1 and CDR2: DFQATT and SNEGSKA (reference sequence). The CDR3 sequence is CSARDEQYF. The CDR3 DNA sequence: TGCAGTGCTAGGGACGAGCAGTACTTC.

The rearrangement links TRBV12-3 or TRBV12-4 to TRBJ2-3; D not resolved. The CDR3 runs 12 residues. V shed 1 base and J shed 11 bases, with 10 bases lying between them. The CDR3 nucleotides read TGTGCCAGCAGTTTAGGCATTCAGGAGCAGTATTTT. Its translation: CASSLGIQEQYF.

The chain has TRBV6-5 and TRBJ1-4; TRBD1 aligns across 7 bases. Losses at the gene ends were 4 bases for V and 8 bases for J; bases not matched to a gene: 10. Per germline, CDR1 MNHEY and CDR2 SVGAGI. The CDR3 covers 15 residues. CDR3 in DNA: TGTGCCAGCAGTTTAGGGGGCGAAGGATACGAAAAACTGTTTTTT. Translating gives CASSLGGEGYEKLFF.

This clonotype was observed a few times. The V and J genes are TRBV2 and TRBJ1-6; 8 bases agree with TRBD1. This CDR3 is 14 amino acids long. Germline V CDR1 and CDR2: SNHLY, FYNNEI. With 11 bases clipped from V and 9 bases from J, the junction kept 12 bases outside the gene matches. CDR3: CAATSDRGLSPLHF. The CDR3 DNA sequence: TGTGCCGCCACAAGCGACAGGGGTCTTTCACCCCTCCACTTT.

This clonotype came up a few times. Written as DNA, the CDR3 is TGCGCCAGCAGGGAGGCGGGAGATATGACCGGGGAGCTGTTTTTT. It codes for CASREAGDMTGELFF. The chain employs TRBV5-1 and TRBJ2-2, with 7 nucleotides matching TRBD2. Germline CDR1 is SGHRS and CDR2 is YFSETQ. V trimming: 5 bases; J trimming: 5 bases; junction bases outside the gene matches: 9. CDR3 length: 15 amino acids.

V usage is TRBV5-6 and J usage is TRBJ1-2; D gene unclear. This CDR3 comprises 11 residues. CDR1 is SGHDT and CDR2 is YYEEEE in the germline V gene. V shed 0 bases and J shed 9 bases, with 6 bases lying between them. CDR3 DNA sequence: TGTGCCAGCAGCTTGGAGTTGCGCTACACCTTC. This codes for CASSLELRYTF.

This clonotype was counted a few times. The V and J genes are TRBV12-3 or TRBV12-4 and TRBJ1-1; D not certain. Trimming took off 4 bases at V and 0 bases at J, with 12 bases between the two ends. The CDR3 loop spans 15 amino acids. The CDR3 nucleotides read TGTGCCAGCAGTTCCAAAACCAGTATGAACACTGAAGCTTTCTTT. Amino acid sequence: CASSSKTSMNTEAFF.

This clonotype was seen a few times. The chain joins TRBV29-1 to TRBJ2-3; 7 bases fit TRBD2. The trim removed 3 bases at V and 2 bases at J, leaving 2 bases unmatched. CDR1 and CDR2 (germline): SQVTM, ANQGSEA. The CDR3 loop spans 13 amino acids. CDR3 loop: CSVEREFTDTQYF. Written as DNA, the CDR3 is TGCAGCGTTGAGCGGGAGTTCACAGATACGCAGTATTTT.

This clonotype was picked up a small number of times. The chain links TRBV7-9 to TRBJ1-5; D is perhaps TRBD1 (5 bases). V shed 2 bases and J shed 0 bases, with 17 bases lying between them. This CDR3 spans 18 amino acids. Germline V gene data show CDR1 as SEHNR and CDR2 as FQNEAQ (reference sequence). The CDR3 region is CASSLSGTLKGSNQPQHF. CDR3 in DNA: TGTGCCAGCAGCTTAAGCGGGACGCTCAAGGGTAGCAATCAGCCCCAGCATTTT.

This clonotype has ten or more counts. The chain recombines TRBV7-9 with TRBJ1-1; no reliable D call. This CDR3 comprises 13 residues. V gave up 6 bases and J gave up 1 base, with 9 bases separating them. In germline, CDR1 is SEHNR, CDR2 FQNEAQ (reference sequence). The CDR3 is CASSFTANTEAFF. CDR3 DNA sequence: TGTGCCAGCAGTTTTACGGCGAACACTGAAGCTTTCTTT.

CDR3 sequence (DNA): TGTGCCAGCAGCTACGGACTAGCGGGAGACACACCCGGCTACGAGCAGTACGTC. It specifies CASSYGLAGDTPGYEQYV. This rearrangement joins TRBV7-8 to TRBJ2-5; 13 bases align to TRBD2. The tail of the sequence fits TRBJ2-7 better, so the J call may be wrong. The CDR3 runs 18 residues. CDR1 SGHVS and CDR2 FQNEAQ come from the germline V gene.

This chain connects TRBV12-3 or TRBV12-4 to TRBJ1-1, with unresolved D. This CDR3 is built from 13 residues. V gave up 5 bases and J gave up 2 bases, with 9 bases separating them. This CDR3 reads CASSPQPNTEAFF. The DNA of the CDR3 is TGTGCCAGCAGTCCCCAGCCAAACACTGAAGCTTTCTTT.

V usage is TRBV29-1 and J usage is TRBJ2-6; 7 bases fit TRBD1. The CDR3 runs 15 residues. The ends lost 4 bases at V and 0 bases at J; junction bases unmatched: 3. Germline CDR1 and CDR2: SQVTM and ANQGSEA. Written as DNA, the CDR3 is TGCAGCGTTGCGGGACAGAGCTCTGGGGCCAACGTCCTGACTTTC. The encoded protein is CSVAGQSSGANVLTF.

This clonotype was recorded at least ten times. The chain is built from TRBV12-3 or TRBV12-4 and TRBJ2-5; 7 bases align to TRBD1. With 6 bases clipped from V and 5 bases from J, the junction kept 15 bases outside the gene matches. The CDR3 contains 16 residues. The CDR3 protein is CASRLGTVSQGETQYF. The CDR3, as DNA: TGTGCCAGCAGACTCGGGACGGTCTCACAGGGGGAGACCCAGTACTTC.

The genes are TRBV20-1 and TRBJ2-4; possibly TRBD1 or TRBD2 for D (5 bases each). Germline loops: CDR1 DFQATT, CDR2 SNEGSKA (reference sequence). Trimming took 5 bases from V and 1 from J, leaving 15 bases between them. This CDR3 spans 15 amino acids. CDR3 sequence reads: CSAGRGPMAKNIQYF. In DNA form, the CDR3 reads TGCAGTGCTGGCCGGGGCCCCATGGCCAAAAACATTCAGTACTTC.

The CDR3 is CASSFGTLFETQYF. The CDR3, as DNA: TGCGCCAGCAGCTTCGGGACGCTTTTCGAGACCCAGTACTTC. The chain employs TRBV5-1 and TRBJ2-5; tentatively, D is TRBD1 or TRBD2 (5 bases each). The germline CDR1 and CDR2 sequences are SGHRS and YFSETQ. With 2 bases removed from V and 5 bases from J, the gap between germline ends came to 13 bases. This CDR3 contains 14 residues.